This is a list of T cell receptor beta chains from one sample in a study of T cell changes during pregnancy in multiple sclerosis. Sequencing was performed with immunoSEQ multiplex PCR; in TCRdb, only in-frame clones are kept and a portion is missing. The sample lists tens of thousands of clones, roughly 91% occurring once. The specimen comprised CD4+ T cells from peripheral blood mononuclear cells, sampled in the first trimester of pregnancy. Source of these receptors: a female donor with multiple sclerosis, enrolled in a pregnancy study. Each CDR3 is given with its conserved first and last residue. The order of the fields is CDR3 length, clone size, V gene, J gene, CDR3 protein. The size of a clone is reported for some rows only, either as once, few or many, or as a class for expanded clones.

13	NA	TRBV5-1	TRBJ2-7	CASSLGSSYEQYF
16	NA	TRBV2	TRBJ1-1	CASSEWAGQGNTEAFF
16	NA	TRBV27	TRBJ2-6	CASSHSTGPGANVLTF
16	NA	TRBV10-2	TRBJ1-1	CASSDPASTQGYEAFF
16	few	TRBV9	TRBJ2-3	CASSADAGDGTDTQYF
14	few	TRBV27	TRBJ1-6	CASSLTALGSPLHF
14	once	TRBV2	TRBJ2-2	CASSRGRNTGELFF
13	few	TRBV18	TRBJ1-5	CASSLQGDQPQHF
14	NA	TRBV7-9	TRBJ2-7	CASSFKSLFHEQYF
14	NA	TRBV6-6	TRBJ2-7	CASSYNGGLYEQYF
14	once	TRBV6-1	TRBJ2-3	CAGRLAPEGDTQYF
16	NA	TRBV29-1	TRBJ2-3	CSSGGGTSGGEDTQYF
18	NA	TRBV30	TRBJ2-7	CAWRGIAGGPSSSYEQYF
14	once	TRBV11-1	TRBJ2-3	CASSRTSGGGTQYF
13	once	TRBV19	TRBJ1-1	CASSGNRGSGAFF
16	NA	TRBV5-1	TRBJ2-3	CASSPLTSGSTDTQYF
15	NA	TRBV28	TRBJ1-4	CASSLTGHPKEKLFF
15	NA	TRBV5-1	TRBJ2-5	CASSLRTGGGETQYF
13	once	TRBV6-1	TRBJ2-1	CASKTSGMYEQFF
18	NA	TRBV7-3	TRBJ2-2	CASSRNPAGTSGKWELFF
17	NA	TRBV7-6	TRBJ1-2	CASSPGTGGLGGRGYTF
15	few	TRBV5-1	TRBJ1-1	CASSSLQGGNTEAFF
13	NA	TRBV5-1	TRBJ2-1	CASSLPTQPKQFF
16	NA	TRBV7-2	TRBJ2-5	CASSPRLAGGKETQYF
15	NA	TRBV6-5	TRBJ1-1	CASSYWGQRSTEAFF
16	once	TRBV19	TRBJ2-2	CASSMRTGVNTGELFF
11	NA	TRBV2	TRBJ1-2	CASSGFPGTLF
15	NA	TRBV5-4	TRBJ2-1	CASSLASGIYNEQFF
14	once	TRBV6-1	TRBJ2-2	CASSEVWNTGELFF
15	once	TRBV6-6	TRBJ1-6	CASTEQGVGNSPLHF
15	NA	TRBV7-2	TRBJ1-1	CASSLGGQGRTEAFF
11	once	TRBV30	TRBJ2-3	CAWTDSDTQYF
13	few	TRBV6-6	TRBJ1-1	CASSYSMNTEAFF
11	NA	TRBV2	TRBJ1-1	CASRLTGEAFF
14	NA	TRBV23-1	TRBJ1-1	CASSSCPASGGAFF
15	NA	TRBV11-2	TRBJ2-4	CASRPLAGGVYIQYF
14	NA	TRBV19	TRBJ2-7	CASTPAGFSYEQYF
16	NA	TRBV15	TRBJ2-3	CATSRVGGSSTDTQYF
17	NA	TRBV6-1	TRBJ2-5	CASSEVLGTSGQETQYF
15	few	TRBV4-1	TRBJ1-5	CASSQFRDSNQPQHF
15	once	TRBV19	TRBJ1-2	CASSTTGQGRFGYTF
15	NA	TRBV19	TRBJ1-5	CASRTGTHSNQPQHF
19	NA	TRBV4-1	NA	CASSGRDRADRDIGNTIYF
14	once	TRBV7-7	TRBJ1-1	CASSLITENTEAFF